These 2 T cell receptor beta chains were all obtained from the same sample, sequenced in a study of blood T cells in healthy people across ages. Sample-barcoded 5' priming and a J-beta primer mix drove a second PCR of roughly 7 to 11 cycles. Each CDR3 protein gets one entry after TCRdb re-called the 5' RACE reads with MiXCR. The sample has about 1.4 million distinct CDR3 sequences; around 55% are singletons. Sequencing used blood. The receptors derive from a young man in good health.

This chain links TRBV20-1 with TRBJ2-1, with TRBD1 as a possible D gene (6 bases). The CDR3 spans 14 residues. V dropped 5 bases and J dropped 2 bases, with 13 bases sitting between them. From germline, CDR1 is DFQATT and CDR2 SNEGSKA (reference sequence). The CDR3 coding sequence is TGCAGTGCTCCACGGGACACTCCCTACAATGAGCAGTTCTTC. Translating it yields CSAPRDTPYNEQFF.

CDR3 nucleotides: TGTGCCAGCAGCTTAGGAAGAGCGGGGGGGACAGATACGCAGTATTTT. Translation gives CASSLGRAGGTDTQYF. The genes are TRBV7-8 and TRBJ2-3, with TRBD2 matching over 10 bases. V shed 1 base, J shed 3 bases, and the junction held 4 bases outside the gene matches. The V gene's germline CDR1 is SGHVS and CDR2 FQNEAQ. The CDR3 has 16 amino acids. Using reference TRBV7-8 and TRBJ2-3 for the parts outside the CDR3, the full variable domain is GAGVSQSPRYKVAKRGQDVALRCDPISGHVSLFWYQQALGQGPEFLTYFQNEAQLDKSGLPSDRFFAERPEGSVSTLKIQRTQQEDSAVYLCASSLGRAGGTDTQYFGPGTRLTVL.